A selection of T cell receptor beta chains follows, all from one sample in a study of T-cell reconstitution after alpha-beta-depleted transplantation in children. TCRdb ran MiXCR on the PCR reads and lists one entry per CDR3 protein. Counted here are under 450,000 distinct CDR3 sequences, about a sixth occurring once; the ten biggest clones make up under 30%. The sequenced sample was PBMCs, mostly from graft donor cells, obtained 360 days after TCRalphabeta/CD19-depleted stem cell transplant. All receptors derive from a boy under three years old who had a stem cell transplant for Wiskott-Aldrich syndrome, so the T cells may come from the graft donor. CDR3s include the opening cysteine and the closing phenylalanine or tryptophan. Fields, in order: CDR3 protein, V gene, clone size, J gene, CDR3 length. The size field is filled for only some rows; it gives once, few, many or a size class.

CDR3aa: CASSRKAETQYF
v_gene: TRBV3-1
abundance: few
j_gene: TRBJ2-5
len: 12

CDR3aa: CASSGQGYTGELFF
v_gene: TRBV2
abundance: few
j_gene: TRBJ2-2
len: 14

CDR3aa: CATSDPAGGYNEQFF
v_gene: TRBV24-1
abundance: .
j_gene: TRBJ2-1
len: 15

CDR3aa: CAWSVLPCQPQHF
v_gene: TRBV30
abundance: .
j_gene: TRBJ1-5
len: 13

CDR3aa: CASSLHLGTGLYEQYF
v_gene: TRBV12-3/TRBV12-4
abundance: .
j_gene: TRBJ2-7
len: 16

CDR3aa: CASRRDSVPGHTIYF
v_gene: TRBV12-3/TRBV12-4
abundance: few
j_gene: TRBJ1-3
len: 15

CDR3aa: CASSLPPLAGYQETQYF
v_gene: TRBV12-3/TRBV12-4
abundance: many
j_gene: TRBJ2-5
len: 17

CDR3aa: CASSFDRSSYEQYF
v_gene: TRBV5-1
abundance: few
j_gene: TRBJ2-7
len: 14

CDR3aa: CASRVMTSHRWHQETQYF
v_gene: TRBV21-1
abundance: .
j_gene: TRBJ2-5
len: 18

CDR3aa: CASSRLGDPWSWRNEQFF
v_gene: TRBV3-1
abundance: few
j_gene: TRBJ2-1
len: 18

CDR3aa: CASSPDGGTDTQYF
v_gene: TRBV9
abundance: .
j_gene: TRBJ2-3
len: 14

CDR3aa: CASSFTGRGRNEQFF
v_gene: TRBV7-7
abundance: few
j_gene: TRBJ2-1
len: 15

CDR3aa: CASSSSGREYEQYF
v_gene: TRBV7-9
abundance: .
j_gene: TRBJ2-7
len: 14

CDR3aa: CASSLGTGDSYEQYF
v_gene: TRBV7-6
abundance: many
j_gene: TRBJ2-7
len: 15

CDR3aa: CASSQNPSDTQYF
v_gene: TRBV3-1
abundance: .
j_gene: TRBJ2-3
len: 13

CDR3aa: CASSLALLGTGELFF
v_gene: TRBV12-3/TRBV12-4
abundance: .
j_gene: TRBJ2-2
len: 15

CDR3aa: CASSKAETAVALDTQYF
v_gene: TRBV21-1
abundance: .
j_gene: TRBJ2-3
len: 17

CDR3aa: CASSSRVNEQFF
v_gene: TRBV12-3/TRBV12-4
abundance: few
j_gene: TRBJ2-1
len: 12

CDR3aa: CASSPIPLAGRYEQYF
v_gene: TRBV7-9
abundance: .
j_gene: TRBJ2-7
len: 16

CDR3aa: CSASLGYEQYF
v_gene: TRBV20-1
abundance: few
j_gene: TRBJ2-7
len: 11

CDR3aa: CASSPLIAGGGNEQFF
v_gene: TRBV7-9
abundance: .
j_gene: TRBJ2-1
len: 16

CDR3aa: CASSLGKGPRLWF
v_gene: TRBV7-9
abundance: .
j_gene: TRBJ2-4
len: 13

CDR3aa: CASSPPLVTQYF
v_gene: TRBV11-2
abundance: few
j_gene: TRBJ2-5
len: 12

CDR3aa: CASSLGPGTDTQYF
v_gene: TRBV12-3/TRBV12-4
abundance: .
j_gene: TRBJ2-3
len: 14

CDR3aa: CASSLLQGWGYEQYF
v_gene: TRBV28
abundance: .
j_gene: TRBJ2-7
len: 15

CDR3aa: CASSQDRAGGAYEQYF
v_gene: TRBV3-1
abundance: .
j_gene: TRBJ2-7
len: 16

CDR3aa: CASSTGSETQYF
v_gene: TRBV5-1
abundance: .
j_gene: TRBJ2-5
len: 12

CDR3aa: CASSLRPDTQYF
v_gene: TRBV4-3
abundance: many
j_gene: TRBJ2-3
len: 12

CDR3aa: CSARDRVAVTYEQYF
v_gene: TRBV20-1
abundance: .
j_gene: TRBJ2-7
len: 15

CDR3aa: CASSTTSGIADTQYF
v_gene: TRBV6-1
abundance: few
j_gene: TRBJ2-3
len: 15

CDR3aa: CASSLLAGVRRETQYF
v_gene: TRBV7-9
abundance: few
j_gene: TRBJ2-5
len: 16

CDR3aa: CASSTDLNTEAFF
v_gene: TRBV7-9
abundance: .
j_gene: TRBJ1-1
len: 13

CDR3aa: CASSPTAGALNIQYF
v_gene: TRBV12-3/TRBV12-4
abundance: .
j_gene: TRBJ2-4
len: 15

CDR3aa: CASSLVQGGDYEQYF
v_gene: TRBV5-1
abundance: .
j_gene: TRBJ2-7
len: 15

CDR3aa: CASTLKNTEAFF
v_gene: TRBV6-1
abundance: .
j_gene: TRBJ1-1
len: 12

CDR3aa: CDWSKGLNTEAFF
v_gene: TRBV30
abundance: once
j_gene: TRBJ1-1
len: 13

CDR3aa: CSARGEGGYNEQFF
v_gene: TRBV20-1
abundance: many
j_gene: TRBJ2-1
len: 14

CDR3aa: CASSGRGRNTEAFF
v_gene: TRBV25-1
abundance: few
j_gene: TRBJ1-1
len: 14

CDR3aa: CSALRLDTQYF
v_gene: TRBV20-1
abundance: .
j_gene: TRBJ2-3
len: 11

CDR3aa: CASSLTENGNEQFF
v_gene: TRBV5-1
abundance: many
j_gene: TRBJ2-1
len: 14

CDR3aa: CASSLVNSFYNEQFF
v_gene: TRBV7-2
abundance: .
j_gene: TRBJ2-1
len: 15

CDR3aa: CASSLEQGYTEAFF
v_gene: TRBV5-1
abundance: few
j_gene: TRBJ1-1
len: 14

CDR3aa: CASSWTSDTQYF
v_gene: TRBV7-2
abundance: .
j_gene: TRBJ2-3
len: 12

CDR3aa: CASSFGGIRSPLHF
v_gene: TRBV7-9
abundance: .
j_gene: TRBJ1-6
len: 14

CDR3aa: CASRGWTSGIFWGTQYF
v_gene: TRBV6-2/TRBV6-3
abundance: .
j_gene: TRBJ2-5
len: 17

CDR3aa: CASSSLGIPYEQYF
v_gene: TRBV28
abundance: .
j_gene: TRBJ2-7
len: 14

CDR3aa: CASSHRGLQETQYF
v_gene: TRBV3-1
abundance: .
j_gene: TRBJ2-5
len: 14

CDR3aa: CASSFQGRGNSPLHF
v_gene: TRBV28
abundance: .
j_gene: TRBJ1-6
len: 15

CDR3aa: CASSLAGTDNEKLFF
v_gene: TRBV5-1
abundance: few
j_gene: TRBJ1-4
len: 15

CDR3aa: CASSPWGGGAGELFF
v_gene: TRBV7-2
abundance: few
j_gene: TRBJ2-2
len: 15

CDR3aa: CASRSWGQGGTEAFF
v_gene: TRBV12-3/TRBV12-4
abundance: .
j_gene: TRBJ1-1
len: 15

CDR3aa: CASSLAPAYRGGYTF
v_gene: TRBV11-3
abundance: .
j_gene: TRBJ1-2
len: 15

CDR3aa: CASSVPQDRRDTGELFF
v_gene: TRBV9
abundance: .
j_gene: TRBJ2-2
len: 17

CDR3aa: CASSQAGLDTDTQYF
v_gene: TRBV4-3
abundance: .
j_gene: TRBJ2-3
len: 15

CDR3aa: CASSQSGLAGETQYF
v_gene: TRBV4-3
abundance: few
j_gene: TRBJ2-5
len: 15